The present entry profiles one TCR beta chain with its context. V lost 5 bases, J lost 3 bases, and 18 bases lay in between. CDR3 length: 16 residues. The germline CDR1 and CDR2 sequences are SGHVS and FQNEAQ. This specimen belongs to a study of cytomegalovirus exposure and HLA in healthy donors. PCR was performed using 60 Vbeta and 13 Jbeta primers. Clones were read by immunoSEQ multiplex PCR, and TCRdb kept only the in-frame ones, dropping some. The sample contains 150,000 to 200,000 clones, 75% to 80% of which appear only once. The receptor was derived from a middle-aged man in good health and CMV-seropositive. The sample was PBMCs. J is TRBJ2-3 and V is TRBV7-8; D perhaps matches TRBD1 (5 bases). CDR3 DNA: TGTGCCAGCAGCCCCCGCAATCAGGGAAGTACAGATACGCAGTATTTT. This sequence encodes CASSPRNQGSTDTQYF. Together with reference TRBV7-8 and TRBJ2-3, the CDR3 gives the full variable domain: GAGVSQSPRYKVAKRGQDVALRCDPISGHVSLFWYQQALGQGPEFLTYFQNEAQLDKSGLPSDRFFAERPEGSVSTLKIQRTQQEDSAVYLCASSPRNQGSTDTQYFGPGTRLTVL.